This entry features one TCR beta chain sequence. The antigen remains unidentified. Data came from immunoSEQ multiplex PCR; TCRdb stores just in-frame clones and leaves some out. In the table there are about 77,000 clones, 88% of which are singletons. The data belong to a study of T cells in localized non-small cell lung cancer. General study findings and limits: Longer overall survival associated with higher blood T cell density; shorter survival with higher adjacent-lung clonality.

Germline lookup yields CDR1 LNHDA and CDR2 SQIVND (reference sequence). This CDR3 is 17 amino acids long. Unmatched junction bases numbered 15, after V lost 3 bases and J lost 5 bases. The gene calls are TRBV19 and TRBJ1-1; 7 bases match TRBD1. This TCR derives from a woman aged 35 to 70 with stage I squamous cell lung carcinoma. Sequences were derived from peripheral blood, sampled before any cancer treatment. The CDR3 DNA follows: TGTGCCAGTAGTATCCGCCCCACAGGGGCCCAGGGGACTGAAGCTTTCTTT. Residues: CASSIRPTGAQGTEAFF.